Below, 32 T cell receptor beta chains from the same sample are listed, as sequenced in a study of a mutant IDH1 vaccine in newly diagnosed glioma. Antigen specificity for these receptors is unknown. Sequenced by immunoSEQ multiplex PCR; TCRdb stores in-frame clones only, minus some. The sample consists of fewer than 70,000 clones, around 86% of them appearing once. Specified time point: week 35, safety follow-up. Vaccination comprised doses that each held 300 ug of mutant IDH1 20-mer peptide, plus topical imiquimod. The sample here was PBMCs, taken from a glioma patient whose treatment included an IDH1 peptide vaccine. Receptors were obtained from a man under 40 with glioma.

The gene calls are TRBV7-2 and TRBJ1-4; 8 nucleotides align to TRBD1. The V and J ends lost 4 bases and 7 bases, in that order; junction bases with no gene match: 8. CDR3 size: 15 residues. Per the germline V gene, CDR1 is SGHTA and CDR2 is FQGNSA. The CDR3 bases are TGTGCCAGCAGCTCCGACAGGGGTTTCACTGAAAAACTGTTTTTT. This encodes CASSSDRGFTEKLFF.

The chain uses TRBV6-6 and TRBJ1-1, with TRBD1 identical over 7 bases. Germline values: CDR1 MNHNY, CDR2 SVGAGI (reference sequence). The CDR3 contains 14 residues. J lost 8 bases, V lost 5 bases, and 11 bases had no gene match. CDR3 DNA: TGTGCCAGCAGTAGAGTCCGGGACAGACACGAAGCTTTCTTT. Protein product: CASSRVRDRHEAFF.

The chain couples TRBV18 to TRBJ2-1; D gene ambiguous. V lost 5 bases to trimming and J lost 10 bases, with 24 bases between them. CDR3 length equals 16 residues. Germline CDR1 reads KGHSH; CDR2 reads LQKENI. The CDR3 protein is CASSGANERLSFEQFF. CDR3 bases: TGTGCCAGCTCAGGTGCGAACGAGCGCCTGAGCTTCGAGCAGTTCTTC. Filled out from reference TRBV18 and TRBJ2-1, the complete variable domain reads NAGVMQNPRHLVRRRGQEARLRCSPMKGHSHVYWYRQLPEEGLKFMVYLQKENIIDESGMPKERFSAEFPKEGPSILRIQQVVRGDSAAYFCASSGANERLSFEQFFGPGTRLTVL.

This clone was seen just once. V usage is TRBV7-9 and J usage is TRBJ2-6; no clear D. The V gene lost 2 bases and the J gene lost 0 bases, with 14 bases spanning the gap. Germline V gene lookup returns CDR1 SEHNR and CDR2 FQNEAQ (reference sequence). The CDR3 length is 18 residues. In DNA form, the CDR3 reads TGTGCCAGCAGCTTAACGTCATTATTACTCTCTGGGGCCAACGTCCTGACTTTC. Protein: CASSLTSLLLSGANVLTF.

This rearrangement joins TRBV7-8 to TRBJ2-7; D remains ambiguous. This CDR3 spans 11 amino acids. Germline CDR1 reads SGHVS; CDR2 reads FQNEAQ. Trimming cost V 5 bases and J 2 bases, with 4 bases left between them. DNA for the CDR3: TGTGCCAGCAGCGGGACCTACGAGCAGTACTTC. Its protein is CASSGTYEQYF.

The J gene is TRBJ2-7, the V gene TRBV7-3; 8 bases fit TRBD1. The CDR3 runs 15 residues. V lost 5 bases to trimming and J lost 3 bases; unmatched junction nucleotides: 9. Germline V lookup: CDR1 SGHTA, CDR2 FQGTGA. The CDR3 reads CASSPHAGGGYEQYF. Written as DNA, the CDR3 is TGTGCCAGCAGCCCACACGCAGGGGGCGGCTACGAGCAGTACTTC.

The chain is built from TRBV5-1 and TRBJ2-1, with D possibly matching TRBD1 (5 bases). The V gene lost 6 bases and the J gene lost 0 bases, with 13 bases spanning the gap. The germline V gene encodes CDR1 SGHRS and CDR2 YFSETQ. This CDR3 is 15 amino acids long. CDR3 loop: CASTGGASSYNEQFF. Written as DNA, the CDR3 is TGCGCCAGCACAGGTGGGGCGAGCTCCTACAATGAGCAGTTCTTC. Variable domain in full (rest from reference TRBV5-1 and TRBJ2-1): KAGVTQTPRYLIKTRGQQVTLSCSPISGHRSVSWYQQTPGQGLQFLFEYFSETQRNKGNFPGRFSGRQFSNSRSEMNVSTLELGDSALYLCASTGGASSYNEQFFGPGTRLTVL.

The chain carries TRBV30 and TRBJ2-1, with D perhaps being TRBD1 or TRBD2 (7 bases each). This CDR3 is built from 13 residues. V lost 1 base and J lost 8, with 12 bases in between. CDR1 is GTSNPN and CDR2 is SVGIG in the germline V gene (reference sequence). In DNA, the CDR3 is TGTGCCTGGAGTGGGGGAGGGGGCGATGAGCAGTTCTTC. Encoded protein: CAWSGGGGDEQFF.

The chain links TRBV7-2 to TRBJ2-7; 9 nucleotides align to TRBD1. Trimming removed 5 bases from V and 5 bases from J; junction bases left unmatched: 10. Germline V gene data show CDR1 as SGHTA and CDR2 as FQGNSA. The CDR3 length is 15 residues. The CDR3 sequence: CASSRAGTGTHEQYF. The CDR3 DNA reads as TGTGCCAGCAGCCGCGCCGGGACAGGGACCCACGAGCAGTACTTC.

The chain links TRBV27 to TRBJ1-5, with D possibly being TRBD1 (5 bases). Germline CDR1 reads MNHEY; CDR2 reads SMNVEV (reference sequence). CDR3 length equals 14 residues. Trimming took 5 bases from V and 4 from J, leaving 12 bases between them. The CDR3 bases are TGTGCCAGCAGTCGGCAGGGTGTGAATCAGCCCCAGCATTTT. Translation gives CASSRQGVNQPQHF.

The chain carries TRBV28 and TRBJ1-1; TRBD1 agrees at 8 bases. The V gene's germline CDR1 is MDHEN and CDR2 SYDVKM. The junction had 9 bases not matched to a gene; V was cut back by 5 bases and J by 4 bases. The CDR3 extends over 15 amino acids. CDR3 in DNA: TGTGCCAGCAGTAGGTCAGGGGGCGCGGGCACTGAAGCTTTCTTT. It encodes CASSRSGGAGTEAFF. The full variable domain, in which reference TRBV28 and TRBJ1-1 provide the parts outside the CDR3, is DVKVTQSSRYLVKRTGEKVFLECVQDMDHENMFWYRQDPGLGLRLIYFSYDVKMKEKGDIPEGYSVSREKKERFSLILESASTNQTSMYLCASSRSGGAGTEAFFGQGTRLTVV.

The chain uses TRBV6-1 and TRBJ1-6, with 7 bases matching TRBD1. Germline CDR1 reads MNHNS; CDR2 reads SASEGT. V shed 4 bases, J shed 8 bases, and the junction held 8 bases outside the gene matches. This CDR3 contains 15 residues. In nucleotides, the CDR3 is TGTGCCAGCAGTGGAACTAGGGGGCGGGATTCACCCCTCCACTTT. Translated: CASSGTRGRDSPLHF.

This chain connects TRBV7-8 to TRBJ2-1; 7 bases fit TRBD1. Trimming cost V 3 bases and J 4 bases; bases outside gene matches: 6. From germline, CDR1 is SGHVS and CDR2 FQNEAQ. The CDR3 runs 15 residues. The chain's CDR3 is CASSFYGTVYNEQFF. The CDR3 nucleotides read TGTGCCAGCAGCTTTTACGGGACAGTATACAATGAGCAGTTCTTC.

The chain links TRBV5-1 to TRBJ2-3; D uncertain. Trimming cost V 1 base and J 0 bases, with 18 bases left between them. The CDR3 sequence is 18 residues long. The germline V gene has CDR1 SGHRS and CDR2 YFSETQ. CDR3 DNA: TGCGCCAGCAGCTTGCTGTCTATCCAAGGTTCTAGCACAGATACGCAGTATTTT. Encoded protein: CASSLLSIQGSSTDTQYF.

This clone was counted a single time. The V call is TRBV29-1, the J call TRBJ2-5, with TRBD1 matching over 7 bases. With V trimmed by 4 bases and J by 4 bases, 12 bases remained unmatched. The CDR3 sequence is 15 residues long. CDR1 is SQVTM, CDR2 ANQGSEA, per germline. CDR3 in amino acids: CSVGDPLQGRETQYF. CDR3 DNA sequence: TGCAGCGTTGGCGACCCTCTACAGGGGAGAGAGACCCAGTACTTC.

The CDR3 DNA follows: TGTGCCAGCAGCCCGGCAGGTTACACCGGGGAGCTGTTTTTT. This sequence encodes CASSPAGYTGELFF. The rearrangement uses TRBV5-4 and TRBJ2-2, with D hard to call. V gave up 4 bases and J gave up 3 bases, with 10 bases separating them. Germline V gene lookup returns CDR1 SGHNT and CDR2 YYREEE (reference sequence). The CDR3 runs to 14 residues.

The chain recombines TRBV5-8 with TRBJ2-7; either TRBD1 or TRBD2 may fit D (5 bases each). The CDR3 loop spans 15 amino acids. The ends were cut back, 5 bases at V and 0 bases at J, with 15 bases in the middle. CDR1 is SGHTS, CDR2 YDEGEE, per germline. The chain's CDR3 is CASRGSGTVSYEQYF. CDR3 nucleotides: TGTGCCAGCAGGGGTTCCGGGACGGTCTCCTACGAGCAGTACTTC. Filled out from reference TRBV5-8 and TRBJ2-7, the complete variable domain reads EAGVTQSPTHLIKTRGQQATLRCSPISGHTSVYWYQQALGLGLQFLLWYDEGEERNRGNFPPRFSGRQFPNYSSELNVNALELEDSALYLCASRGSGTVSYEQYFGPGTRLTVT.

The V gene is TRBV7-8, the J gene TRBJ2-1; 7 bases are a match to TRBD2. Germline assignment: CDR1 SGHVS and CDR2 FQNEAQ. The CDR3 is made up of 15 amino acids. Trimming removed 5 bases from V and 10 bases from J; junction bases left unmatched: 14. This CDR3 is CASSLRAGPGREQFF. The CDR3 DNA reads TGTGCCAGCAGCCTACGAGCGGGACCCGGGAGGGAGCAGTTCTTC.

The chain has TRBV28 and TRBJ2-7; a weak D match, TRBD2 (6 bases). CDR1 and CDR2 (germline): MDHEN, SYDVKM. The V end was cut by 3 bases, the J end by 7 bases, with 16 bases between. The CDR3 totals 14 residues. The CDR3 DNA follows: TGTGCCAGCAGTTTGGCGGGGCCTCCGTGGGAGCAGTACTTC. Protein product: CASSLAGPPWEQYF.

The rearrangement joins TRBV18 to TRBJ1-2; 7 bases are a match to TRBD1. Unmatched junction bases numbered 7, after V lost 3 bases and J lost 3 bases. CDR1 is KGHSH and CDR2 is LQKENI in the germline V gene. This CDR3 contains 15 residues. In nucleotides, the CDR3 is TGTGCCAGCTCACCTGGGACAGTTTTGGACTATGGCTACACCTTC. Translation gives CASSPGTVLDYGYTF. The full variable domain, with the rest looked up from reference TRBV18 and TRBJ1-2, is NAGVMQNPRHLVRRRGQEARLRCSPMKGHSHVYWYRQLPEEGLKFMVYLQKENIIDESGMPKERFSAEFPKEGPSILRIQQVVRGDSAAYFCASSPGTVLDYGYTFGSGTRLTVV.

The rearrangement joins TRBV5-1 to TRBJ1-2, with a possible D match to TRBD1 (6 bases). This CDR3 region has 13 residues. Trimming stripped 4 bases from V and 7 bases from J, with 14 bases between. Germline V gene sequence: CDR1 SGHRS, CDR2 YFSETQ. CDR3 sequence: CASSPGGAAGYTF. Here the CDR3 DNA reads TGCGCCAGCAGCCCCGGGGGGGCGGCTGGCTACACCTTC.

The V and J genes are TRBV5-5 and TRBJ2-5, with TRBD2 as a possible D gene (6 bases). The ends were cut back, 4 bases at V and 4 bases at J, with 11 bases in the middle. Germline V gives CDR1 SGHKS, CDR2 YYEKEE (reference sequence). The length of the CDR3 is 13 residues. CDR3 region: CASSRGVGETQYF. CDR3 nucleotide sequence: TGTGCCAGCAGCCGCGGGGTTGGAGAGACCCAGTACTTC.

This chain uses TRBV9 with TRBJ2-7; D is possibly TRBD2 (6 bases). Germline CDR1 and CDR2: SGDLS and YYNGEE. The germline V and J ends were trimmed by 4 bases and 2 bases, with 13 bases remaining between them. The CDR3 has 14 residues. CDR3 sequence: CASSPHGSAYEQYF. CDR3 sequence (DNA): TGTGCCAGCAGCCCCCACGGGAGCGCCTACGAGCAGTACTTC.

This rearrangement joins TRBV13 to TRBJ2-6; possible D gene TRBD1, 6 bases. Germline V gene lookup returns CDR1 PRHDT and CDR2 FYEKMQ (reference sequence). The CDR3 spans 19 residues. The V gene lost 6 bases and the J gene lost 0 bases, with 21 bases spanning the gap. The CDR3 loop is CASSSRTQGWSSGANVLTF. The CDR3 bases are TGTGCCAGCAGTTCCAGAACACAGGGTTGGAGCTCTGGGGCCAACGTCCTGACTTTC.

The chain has TRBV7-9 and TRBJ2-3; TRBD1 matches at 7 bases. Unmatched junction bases numbered 1, after V lost 1 base and J lost 3 bases. The CDR3 extends over 14 amino acids. The germline gives CDR1 SEHNR, CDR2 FQNEAQ (reference sequence). CDR3 amino acids: CASSLDRGTDTQYF. CDR3 nucleotide sequence: TGTGCCAGCAGCTTAGACAGGGGTACAGATACGCAGTATTTT. Together with reference TRBV7-9 and TRBJ2-3, the CDR3 gives the full variable domain: DTGVSQNPRHKITKRGQNVTFRCDPISEHNRLYWYRQTLGQGPEFLTYFQNEAQLEKSRLLSDRFSAERPKGSFSTLEIQRTEQGDSAMYLCASSLDRGTDTQYFGPGTRLTVL.

The chain recombines TRBV5-4 with TRBJ1-4; TRBD1 might be the D (5 bases). The CDR3 covers 13 residues. In germline, CDR1 is SGHNT, CDR2 YYREEE (reference sequence). The V gene lost 3 bases and the J gene lost 5 bases, with 8 bases spanning the gap. For the CDR3, the DNA is TGTGCCAGCAGCTCGACAGTGAATGAAAAACTGTTTTTT. Its translation is CASSSTVNEKLFF.

The chain employs TRBV19 and TRBJ2-7, with 10 positions matching TRBD1. Germline assignment: CDR1 LNHDA and CDR2 SQIVND (reference sequence). The length of the CDR3 is 16 residues. Germline trimming cut 5 bases from V and 6 bases from J; bases unmatched to any gene: 13. The CDR3 DNA reads TGTGCCAGTAGTTTCTTCTTCGCCGGGACAGGGGTCGAGCAGTACTTC. Protein sequence: CASSFFFAGTGVEQYF.

This chain links TRBV9 with TRBJ2-3; 9 bases are shared with TRBD1. The junction had 8 bases not matched to a gene; V was cut back by 4 bases and J by 5 bases. Looked up from germline, CDR1 is SGDLS and CDR2 is YYNGEE. This CDR3 has 15 residues. For the CDR3, the DNA is TGTGCCAGCAGCCCAAGAGGGACAGGGATAGATACGCAGTATTTT. Amino acid sequence: CASSPRGTGIDTQYF.

This chain connects TRBV19 to TRBJ2-1; 8 positions match TRBD1. With V trimmed by 5 bases and J by 2 bases, 2 bases remained unmatched. Germline CDR1 reads LNHDA; CDR2 reads SQIVND (reference sequence). The CDR3 runs to 14 residues. CDR3 region: CASSPDRAYNEQFF. DNA for the CDR3: TGTGCCAGTAGTCCGGACAGGGCCTACAATGAGCAGTTCTTC.

The V call is TRBV5-1, the J call TRBJ2-5; 9 nucleotides match TRBD1. V shed 4 bases and J 5 bases; nucleotides not matched to a gene: 6. The CDR3 contains 14 residues. In germline, CDR1 is SGHRS, CDR2 YFSETQ. CDR3 coding DNA: TGCGCCAGCAGCCGGGACAGGGTTGCGGAGACCCAGTACTTC. Protein: CASSRDRVAETQYF.

This clone was seen just once. The V and J genes are TRBV11-2 and TRBJ1-4; 8 bases line up with TRBD1. CDR1 and CDR2 (germline): SGHAT, FQNNGV. The CDR3 length is 15 residues. Losses at the gene ends were 3 bases for V and 8 bases for J; bases not matched to a gene: 8. The CDR3 region is CASSFSRTGREKLFF. CDR3 nucleotide sequence: TGTGCCAGCAGCTTTTCTCGGACAGGGAGGGAAAAACTGTTTTTT.

This sequence joins TRBV2 and TRBJ1-3; possibly TRBD1 for D (6 bases). The CDR3 totals 14 residues. Germline V lookup: CDR1 SNHLY, CDR2 FYNNEI. Trimming removed 6 bases at V and 2 bases at J, with 11 bases between. The CDR3 is CASSSQGAGNTIYF. The CDR3 DNA reads as TGTGCCAGCAGCTCACAGGGTGCTGGAAACACCATATATTTT.